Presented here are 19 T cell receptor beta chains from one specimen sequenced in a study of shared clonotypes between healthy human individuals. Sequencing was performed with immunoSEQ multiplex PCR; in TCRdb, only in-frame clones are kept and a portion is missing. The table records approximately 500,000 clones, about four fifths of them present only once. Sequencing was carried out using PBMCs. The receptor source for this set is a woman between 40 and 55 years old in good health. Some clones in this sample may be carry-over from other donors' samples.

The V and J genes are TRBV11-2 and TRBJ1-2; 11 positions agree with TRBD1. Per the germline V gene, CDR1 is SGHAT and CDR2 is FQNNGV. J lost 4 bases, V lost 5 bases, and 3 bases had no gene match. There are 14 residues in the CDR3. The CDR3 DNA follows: TGTGCCAGCAGCCTGGGACAGGGGGGCTATGGCTACACCTTC. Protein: CASSLGQGGYGYTF.

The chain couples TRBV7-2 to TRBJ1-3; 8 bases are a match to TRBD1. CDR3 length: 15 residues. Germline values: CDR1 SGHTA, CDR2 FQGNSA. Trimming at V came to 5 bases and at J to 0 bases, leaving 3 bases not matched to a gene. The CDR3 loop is CASSQDRGSGNTIYF. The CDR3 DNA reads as TGTGCCAGCAGCCAAGACAGGGGCTCTGGAAACACCATATATTTT.

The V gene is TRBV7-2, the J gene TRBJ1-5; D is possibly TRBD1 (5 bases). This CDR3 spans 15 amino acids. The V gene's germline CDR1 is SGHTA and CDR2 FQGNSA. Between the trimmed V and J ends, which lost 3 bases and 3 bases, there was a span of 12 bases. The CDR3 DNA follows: TGTGCCAGCAGCTTTGCAGGGATGCTCAATCAGCCCCAGCATTTT. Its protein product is CASSFAGMLNQPQHF.

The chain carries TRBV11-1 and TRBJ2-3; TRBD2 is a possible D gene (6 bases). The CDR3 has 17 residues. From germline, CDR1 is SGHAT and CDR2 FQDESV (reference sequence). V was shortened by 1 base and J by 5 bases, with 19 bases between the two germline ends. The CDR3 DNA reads TGTGCCAGCAGCTTAGTAACTAGCTCCACGTTAGTAGATACGCAGTATTTT. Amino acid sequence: CASSLVTSSTLVDTQYF.

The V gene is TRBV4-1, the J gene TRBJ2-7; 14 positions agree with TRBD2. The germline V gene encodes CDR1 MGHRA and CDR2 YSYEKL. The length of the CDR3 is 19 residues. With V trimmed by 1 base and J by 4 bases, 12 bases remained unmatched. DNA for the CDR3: TGCGCCAGCAGCCAAGTTCCCCCGGGACTAGCGGGAGTGGTATACGAGCAGTACTTC. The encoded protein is CASSQVPPGLAGVVYEQYF.

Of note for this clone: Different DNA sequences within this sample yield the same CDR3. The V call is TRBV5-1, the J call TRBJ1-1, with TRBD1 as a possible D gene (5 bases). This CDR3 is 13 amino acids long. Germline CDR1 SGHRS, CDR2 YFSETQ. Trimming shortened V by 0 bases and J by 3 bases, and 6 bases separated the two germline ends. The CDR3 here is CASSLGGDTEAFF. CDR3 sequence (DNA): TGCGCCAGCAGCTTGGGAGGGGACACTGAAGCTTTCTTT.

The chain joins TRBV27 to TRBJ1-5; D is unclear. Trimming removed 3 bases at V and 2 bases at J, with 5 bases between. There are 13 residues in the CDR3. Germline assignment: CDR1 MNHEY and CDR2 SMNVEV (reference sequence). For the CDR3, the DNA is TGTGCCAGCAGTTTCATCGGCAATCAGCCCCAGCATTTT. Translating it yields CASSFIGNQPQHF.

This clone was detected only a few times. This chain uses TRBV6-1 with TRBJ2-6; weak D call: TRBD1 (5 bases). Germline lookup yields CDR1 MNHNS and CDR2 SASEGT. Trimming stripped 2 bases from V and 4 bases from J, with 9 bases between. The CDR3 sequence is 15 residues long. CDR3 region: CASSERWGGANVLTF. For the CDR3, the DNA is TGTGCCAGCAGTGAACGGTGGGGCGGGGCCAACGTCCTGACTTTC.

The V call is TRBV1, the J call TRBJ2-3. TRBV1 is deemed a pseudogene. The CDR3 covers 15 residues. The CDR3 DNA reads TGCACCAGCAGCCAAGACCGGGCAGAGCCAAATACGCAGTATTTT. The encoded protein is CTSSQDRAEPNTQYF.

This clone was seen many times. CDR3 amino acids: CASSRGTGGAGELFF. CDR3 coding DNA: TGTGCCAGCAGTCGCGGGACAGGGGGTGCCGGGGAGCTGTTTTTT. This rearrangement joins TRBV28 to TRBJ2-2; TRBD1 aligns across 11 bases. The CDR3 covers 15 residues. The germline CDR1 and CDR2 sequences are MDHEN and SYDVKM. V dropped 5 bases and J dropped 6; count of bases not matched to a gene: 5. The entire variable domain, with the rest obtained from reference TRBV28 and TRBJ2-2, is as follows: DVKVTQSSRYLVKRTGEKVFLECVQDMDHENMFWYRQDPGLGLRLIYFSYDVKMKEKGDIPEGYSVSREKKERFSLILESASTNQTSMYLCASSRGTGGAGELFFGEGSRLTVL.

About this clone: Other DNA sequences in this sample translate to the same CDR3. The CDR3 loop is CATSRDRGPADTQYF. The CDR3 region has the DNA TGTGCCACCAGCAGAGATCGGGGGCCTGCAGATACGCAGTATTTT. The rearrangement links TRBV15 to TRBJ2-3; D tentatively reads TRBD1 or TRBD2 (6 bases each). V was shortened by 0 bases and J by 4 bases, with 11 bases between the two germline ends. CDR1 is LNHNV, CDR2 YYDKDF, per germline (reference sequence). The CDR3 extends over 15 amino acids.

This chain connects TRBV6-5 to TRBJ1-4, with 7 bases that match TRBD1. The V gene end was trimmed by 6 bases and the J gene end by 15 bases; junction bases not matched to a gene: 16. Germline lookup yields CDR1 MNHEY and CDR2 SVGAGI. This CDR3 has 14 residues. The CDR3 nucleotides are TGTGCCAGCAGCTACGACAGGGCCGGAGGGTCGGTGTTTTTT. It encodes CASSYDRAGGSVFF.

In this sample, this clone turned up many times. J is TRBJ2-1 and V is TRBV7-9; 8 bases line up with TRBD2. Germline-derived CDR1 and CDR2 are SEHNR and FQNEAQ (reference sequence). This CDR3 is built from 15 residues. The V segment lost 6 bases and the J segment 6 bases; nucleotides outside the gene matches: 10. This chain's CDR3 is CASSYRREVPNEQFF. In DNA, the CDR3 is TGTGCCAGCAGTTACAGGCGGGAGGTTCCCAATGAGCAGTTCTTC.

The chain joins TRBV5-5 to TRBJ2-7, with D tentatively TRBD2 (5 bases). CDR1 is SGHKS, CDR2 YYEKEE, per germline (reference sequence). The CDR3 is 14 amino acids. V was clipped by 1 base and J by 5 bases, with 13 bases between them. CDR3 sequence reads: CASSLRGWDNEQYF. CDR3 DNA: TGTGCCAGCAGCTTGCGCGGGTGGGATAACGAGCAGTACTTC.

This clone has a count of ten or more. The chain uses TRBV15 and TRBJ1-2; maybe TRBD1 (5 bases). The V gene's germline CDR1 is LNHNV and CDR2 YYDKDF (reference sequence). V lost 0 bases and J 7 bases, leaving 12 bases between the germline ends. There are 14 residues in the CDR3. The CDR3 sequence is CATSRDSRDGGYTF. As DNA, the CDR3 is TGTGCCACCAGCAGAGATAGCAGGGATGGTGGCTACACCTTC.

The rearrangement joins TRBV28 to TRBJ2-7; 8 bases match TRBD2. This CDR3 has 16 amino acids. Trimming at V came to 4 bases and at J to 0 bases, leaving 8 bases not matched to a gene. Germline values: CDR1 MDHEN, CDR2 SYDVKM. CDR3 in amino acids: CASSSRGRTSSYEQYF. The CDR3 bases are TGTGCCAGCAGTTCCCGCGGGAGGACGTCCTCCTACGAGCAGTACTTC.

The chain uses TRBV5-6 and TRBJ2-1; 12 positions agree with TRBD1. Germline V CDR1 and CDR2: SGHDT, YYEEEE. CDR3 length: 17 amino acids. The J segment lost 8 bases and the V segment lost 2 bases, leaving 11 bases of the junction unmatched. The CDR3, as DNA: TGTGCCAGCAGCTTTTCGACCGGGACAGGGGGCGTGGATGAGCAGTTCTTC. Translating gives CASSFSTGTGGVDEQFF.

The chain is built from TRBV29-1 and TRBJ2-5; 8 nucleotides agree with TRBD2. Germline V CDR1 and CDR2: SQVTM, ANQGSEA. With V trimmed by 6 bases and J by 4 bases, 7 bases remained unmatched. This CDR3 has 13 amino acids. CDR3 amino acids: CSVRHAGGETQYF. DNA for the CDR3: TGCAGCGTGAGGCATGCGGGAGGAGAGACCCAGTACTTC.

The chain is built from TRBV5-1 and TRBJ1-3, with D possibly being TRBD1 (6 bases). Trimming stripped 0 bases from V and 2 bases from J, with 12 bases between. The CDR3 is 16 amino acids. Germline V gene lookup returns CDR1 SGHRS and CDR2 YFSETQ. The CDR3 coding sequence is TGCGCCAGCAGCTTGGGGGGGCCGGGCGCTGGAAACACCATATATTTT. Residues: CASSLGGPGAGNTIYF. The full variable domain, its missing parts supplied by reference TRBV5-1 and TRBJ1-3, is KAGVTQTPRYLIKTRGQQVTLSCSPISGHRSVSWYQQTPGQGLQFLFEYFSETQRNKGNFPGRFSGRQFSNSRSEMNVSTLELGDSALYLCASSLGGPGAGNTIYFGEGSWLTVV.